What follows are 4 T cell receptor beta chains derived from one specimen sequenced in a study of blood T cells in healthy people across ages. Combining a sample-barcoded 5' primer with a J-beta primer mix, a second PCR ran for roughly 7 to 12 cycles. TCRdb ran MiXCR on the 5' RACE reads and lists one entry per CDR3 protein. The sample includes roughly 1.9 million distinct CDR3 sequences, 30% to 40% of them seen just once. The sample was blood. The receptors were sampled from a human donor in good health.

Concerning this clonotype: Germline and junction disagree at one end, which may indicate a read error. This rearrangement joins TRBV7-9 to TRBJ2-3; 7 bases line up with TRBD1. Germline-derived CDR1 and CDR2 are SEHNR and FQNEAQ (reference sequence). The CDR3 totals 17 residues. CDR3 region: CASSIALTGARTDTQYF. The DNA for the CDR3 is TGTGCCAGCAGCATAGCCCTAACAGGGGCTCGCACAGATACGCAGTATTTT.

The chain couples TRBV7-3 to TRBJ2-7; 7 nucleotides align to TRBD1. The CDR3 has 15 residues. Germline V CDR1 and CDR2: SGHTA, FQGTGA. V lost 4 bases and J lost 3; bases outside the gene matches: 9. CDR3: CASSSPGTVLYEQYF. CDR3 nucleotides: TGTGCCAGCAGCTCGCCCGGGACAGTCCTCTACGAGCAGTACTTC.

V is TRBV20-1 and J is TRBJ2-6, with unresolved D. Germline assignment: CDR1 DFQATT and CDR2 SNEGSKA (reference sequence). Trimming removed 5 bases from V and 0 bases from J, with 8 bases in between. This CDR3 spans 14 amino acids. DNA of the CDR3: TGCAGTGCTTATCAGAGCTCTGGGGCCAACGTCCTGACTTTC. Translated: CSAYQSSGANVLTF.

The table lists this clonotype with a few counts. The V call is TRBV5-6, the J call TRBJ2-5; 10 bases are a match to TRBD1. With the DNA end fitting TRBJ2-7 better, the J assignment may be wrong. CDR3 size: 16 residues. Germline V gives CDR1 SGHDT, CDR2 YYEEEE. The CDR3 DNA sequence: TGTGCCAGCAGCTGGGGGACCGGGACAGGGGACTACGAGCAGTACTTC. This translates into CASSWGTGTGDYEQYF.